Here is one T cell receptor (beta chain) with its context. The entry originates in a study of blood T cell repertoires in COVID-19. Study background: COVID-19 samples, acute and convalescent, were from the United States, Italy and Spain.

CDR3 length equals 17 residues. V was trimmed by 2 bases and J by 2 bases, leaving 16 bases between them. The V gene's germline CDR1 is MNHNS and CDR2 SASEGT. Authors' processing steps: Nucleated cell number was recorded as an estimate derived from reference gene primer amplification. Generated by immunoSEQ multiplex PCR, the TCRdb table keeps only in-frame clones and is missing some. For V, J and clone size, that table is used; D and trimming come from the DNA. The table has about 460,000 clones, about 85% seen once. This study enrolled people aged 18 to 89 from approximately 24 US geographic areas. Sequencing used PBMCs or T cells enriched from blood (not recorded which). This sequence was found in an older woman who had recovered from COVID-19. The V call is TRBV6-1, the J call TRBJ1-5; D remains ambiguous. The CDR3 reads CASSEFGGMVRNQPQHF. As DNA, the CDR3 is TGTGCCAGCAGTGAATTTGGAGGGATGGTACGCAATCAGCCCCAGCATTTT.